This is a list of T cell receptor beta chains from one sample in a study of CD8 T cells in Susac syndrome. Using its own MiXCR run on the immunoSEQ multiplex PCR reads, TCRdb lists one record per CDR3 protein. The data contain around 100,000 distinct CDR3 sequences, 95% of them singletons. Sample: CD8+ T cells from PBMCs. Every receptor here comes from a human donor with Susac syndrome. Both conserved end residues are part of each CDR3. A D gene is named only where the DNA matches it firmly. Size values are once, few and many counts, or a class for expanded clones, and some rows have none.

>NA|TRBV10-3|NA|12|TRBJ2-5
CAIKDSGETQYF
TGTGCCATCAAGGACAGCGGAGAGACCCAGTACTTC
>NA|TRBV10-3|NA|13|TRBJ2-7
CASNQGTEYEQYF
TGTGCCAGTAATCAAGGGACCGAGTACGAGCAGTACTTC
>NA|TRBV3-1|NA|14|TRBJ1-2
CASSRFEGNYGYTF
TGTGCCAGCAGCCGATTCGAGGGTAACTATGGCTACACCTTC
>NA|TRBV13|NA|13|TRBJ2-3
CASSPPAEDTQYF
TGTGCCAGCAGTCCCCCTGCCGAGGATACGCAGTATTTT
>NA|TRBV5-6|NA|13|TRBJ1-2
CASSTQDYYGYTF
TGTGCCAGCAGCACACAGGATTACTATGGCTACACCTTC
>NA|TRBV7-3|NA|13|TRBJ2-3
CASWGFSTDTQYF
TGTGCCAGCTGGGGCTTTAGCACAGATACGCAGTATTTT
>few|TRBV27|NA|13|TRBJ1-6
CASSDDYNSPLHF
TGTGCCAGCAGTGATGACTATAATTCACCCCTCCACTTT
>NA|TRBV7-3|NA|15|TRBJ2-3
CASSLRDPATDTQYF
TGTGCCAGCAGCTTAAGGGACCCCGCCACAGATACGCAGTATTTT
>NA|TRBV7-6|TRBD2|13|TRBJ2-1
CASSSGTRVEQFF
TGTGCCAGCAGCTCCGGGACTAGGGTCGAGCAGTTCTTC
>NA|TRBV9|NA|16|TRBJ2-3
CASSAHWDEPSDTQYF
TGTGCCAGCAGCGCCCACTGGGACGAGCCCTCAGATACGCAGTATTTT
>NA|TRBV4-1|NA|19|TRBJ2-1
CASSQERGGISKQYNEQFF
TGCGCCAGCAGCCAAGAGAGGGGCGGGATTTCCAAACAATACAATGAGCAGTTCTTC
>once|TRBV3-1|NA|13|TRBJ2-7
CASSRRFSYEQYF
TGTGCCAGCAGCCGCAGGTTCTCCTACGAGCAGTACTTC
>NA|TRBV5-1|NA|14|TRBJ2-7
CASSPTAASYEQYF
TGCGCCAGCAGCCCCACGGCGGCTTCCTACGAGCAGTACTTC
>NA|TRBV3-1|NA|17|TRBJ1-2
CASSQVIGGANPYGYTF
TGTGCCAGCAGCCAAGTTATCGGGGGCGCGAACCCGTATGGCTACACCTTC
>NA|TRBV20-1|NA|13|TRBJ1-4
CSASLRGDEKLFF
TGCAGTGCTAGCCTTCGGGGGGATGAAAAACTGTTTTTT
>NA|TRBV20-1|TRBD2|17|TRBJ2-1
CSARDGRLAGGINEQFF
TGCAGTGCTAGAGACGGCCGACTAGCGGGAGGGATTAATGAGCAGTTCTTC
>NA|TRBV11-1|NA|19|TRBJ2-5
CASSLRRVTYGTSQETQYF
TGTGCCAGCAGCTTGAGGAGGGTCACGTACGGGACATCGCAAGAGACCCAGTACTTC
>few|TRBV6-1|TRBD2|16|TRBJ2-1
CASSGGLADIRDEQFF
TGTGCCAGCAGTGGGGGACTAGCGGACATAAGAGATGAGCAGTTCTTC
>NA|TRBV29-1|NA|15|TRBJ2-7
CSGLDTLITPYEQYF
TGCAGCGGGCTGGACACCTTAATCACCCCCTACGAGCAGTACTTC
>NA|TRBV9|TRBD2|14|TRBJ2-1
CASSYEAGGNEQFF
TGTGCCAGCAGCTATGAAGCGGGGGGTAATGAGCAGTTCTTC
>NA|TRBV14|TRBD2|13|TRBJ2-1
CASSQAAGVEQFF
TGTGCCAGCAGCCAAGCTGCGGGGGTTGAGCAGTTCTTC
>NA|TRBV4-1|NA|14|TRBJ1-1
CASSGTGRNTEAFF
TGCGCCAGCAGCGGTACAGGACGGAACACTGAAGCTTTCTTT
>NA|TRBV12-3/TRBV12-4|NA|11|TRBJ1-1
CASFNLTEAFF
TGTGCCAGCTTCAACTTGACTGAAGCTTTCTTT
>NA|TRBV6-4|NA|16|TRBJ2-1
CASGRRGGLSYNEQFF
TGTGCCAGCGGTCGGAGGGGGGGCCTCTCCTACAATGAGCAGTTCTTC
>once|TRBV15|TRBD1|14|TRBJ1-1
CATSALDRGIEAFF
TGTGCCACCAGCGCTCTAGACAGGGGAATTGAAGCTTTCTTT
>NA|TRBV5-1|TRBD2|16|TRBJ2-3
CASSQGLAQSTDTQYF
TGCGCCAGCAGCCAGGGACTAGCGCAGAGCACAGATACGCAGTATTTT
>NA|TRBV2|TRBD1|13|TRBJ1-2
CASSSRGGSGYTF
TGTGCCAGCAGTAGCAGGGGGGGCTCTGGCTACACCTTC
>NA|TRBV2|NA|15|TRBJ2-7
CASSFEPQPPYEQYF
TGTGCCAGCAGTTTCGAGCCCCAGCCTCCTTACGAGCAGTACTTC
>NA|TRBV6-5|NA|14|TRBJ1-5
CASSYSSGNQPQHF
TGTGCCAGCAGTTACTCATCGGGAAATCAGCCCCAGCATTTT
>NA|TRBV24-1|NA|14|TRBJ2-5
CATSDSERLETQYF
TGTGCCACCAGTGATTCGGAACGGTTGGAGACCCAGTACTTC
>NA|TRBV29-1|TRBD1|13|TRBJ1-1
CSVRTGGAPEAFF
TGCAGCGTCCGGACAGGGGGCGCCCCTGAAGCTTTCTTT
>NA|TRBV29-1|TRBD2|13|TRBJ2-7
CSALTSGRAEQYF
TGCAGCGCCTTGACTAGCGGGAGGGCCGAGCAGTACTTC
>NA|TRBV10-3|NA|12|TRBJ2-5
CAISSEEETQYF
TGTGCCATCAGTTCGGAGGAGGAGACCCAGTACTTC
>NA|TRBV6-2/TRBV6-3|TRBD2|15|TRBJ2-5
CASSYSTSGGETQYF
TGTGCCAGCAGTTACTCGACTAGCGGGGGAGAGACCCAGTACTTC
>NA|TRBV15|NA|17|TRBJ2-1
CATSRLDMGQTYNEQFF
TGTGCCACTAGCCGATTGGACATGGGACAAACCTACAATGAGCAGTTCTTC
>NA|TRBV29-1|TRBD2|13|TRBJ2-3
CSTRGVAGDTQYF
TGCAGCACCCGGGGGGTAGCGGGAGATACGCAGTATTTT
>NA|TRBV6-4|NA|14|TRBJ2-3
CASSPGPPPDTQYF
TGTGCCAGCAGTCCCGGGCCCCCTCCGGATACGCAGTATTTT
>NA|TRBV5-6|NA|15|TRBJ2-4
CASSLKPLAKNIQYF
TGTGCCAGCAGCTTGAAGCCGCTAGCCAAAAACATTCAGTACTTC
>NA|TRBV28|NA|13|TRBJ2-1
CASSPGPINEQFF
TGTGCCAGCAGCCCCGGTCCGATCAATGAGCAGTTCTTC
>NA|TRBV15|NA|16|TRBJ2-2
CATSRDLGSSTGELFF
TGTGCCACCAGCAGAGATCTTGGCAGTTCAACCGGGGAGCTGTTTTTT
>NA|TRBV9|NA|15|TRBJ2-1
CASSTGGTDYNEQFF
TGTGCCAGCAGCACAGGTGGGACGGACTACAATGAGCAGTTCTTC
>NA|TRBV20-1|NA|13|TRBJ2-4
CSAPGRRENIQYF
TGCAGTGCGCCGGGCAGGCGAGAAAACATTCAGTACTTC
>NA|TRBV11-2|NA|17|TRBJ2-2
CASSVFEQSPGTGELFF
TGTGCCAGCAGCGTCTTCGAACAGTCTCCCGGGACCGGGGAGCTGTTTTTT
>few|TRBV9|NA|11|TRBJ2-7
CASSPGDEQYF
TGTGCCAGCAGCCCGGGGGACGAGCAGTACTTC
>NA|TRBV20-1|NA|12|TRBJ2-3
CSAPGRRDTQYF
TGCAGTGCTCCCGGGCGCCGAGATACGCAGTATTTT
>NA|TRBV25-1|TRBD1|14|TRBJ2-5
CASRGTGGEETQYF
TGTGCCAGCAGAGGGACAGGGGGTGAAGAGACCCAGTACTTC
>NA|TRBV6-5|TRBD1|15|TRBJ2-5
CASSNRTGPQETQYF
TGTGCCAGCAGTAACCGGACAGGGCCGCAAGAGACCCAGTACTTC
>NA|TRBV15|NA|13|TRBJ1-5
CATTTEGGQPQHF
TGTGCCACCACCACTGAGGGAGGTCAGCCCCAGCATTTT
>NA|TRBV6-4|NA|14|TRBJ2-3
CASSDSAETDTQYF
TGTGCCAGCAGTGACTCGGCGGAGACAGATACGCAGTATTTT
>NA|TRBV27|NA|16|TRBJ1-6
CASSLRPPSYNSPLHF
TGTGCCAGCAGTTTACGTCCACCCTCCTATAATTCACCCCTCCACTTT
>NA|TRBV12-3/TRBV12-4|NA|15|TRBJ2-2
CASSYRDWVTGELFF
TGTGCCAGCAGCTACCGGGACTGGGTCACCGGGGAGCTGTTTTTT
>NA|TRBV29-1|NA|13|TRBJ2-2
CSVRVTNTGELFF
TGCAGCGTTCGAGTGACGAACACCGGGGAGCTGTTTTTT